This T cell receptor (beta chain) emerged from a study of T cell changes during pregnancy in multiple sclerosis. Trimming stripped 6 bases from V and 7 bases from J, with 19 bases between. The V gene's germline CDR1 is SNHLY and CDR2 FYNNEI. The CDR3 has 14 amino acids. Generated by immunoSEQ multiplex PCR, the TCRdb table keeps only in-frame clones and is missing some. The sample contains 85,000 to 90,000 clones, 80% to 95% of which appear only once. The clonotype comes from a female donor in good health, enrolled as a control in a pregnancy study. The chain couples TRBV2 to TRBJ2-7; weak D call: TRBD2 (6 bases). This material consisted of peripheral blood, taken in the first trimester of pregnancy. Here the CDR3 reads CASRRDGGSGEQYF. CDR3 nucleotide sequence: TGTGCCAGCAGAAGGGACGGAGGGTCGGGAGAGCAGTACTTC.